The rows below give T cell receptor beta chains drawn from one sample of a study of blood T cell repertoires in COVID-19. Assay used: immunoSEQ multiplex PCR; TCRdb lists only in-frame clones, some missing. The sample lists about 190,000 clones; 80% to 90% were seen once. The source material was peripheral blood. Receptor source: an older woman with active or convalescent COVID-19. CDR3s include the opening cysteine and the closing phenylalanine or tryptophan. A D gene is named only where the DNA matches it firmly. Clone size is stated in some rows and not others, as once, few, many or a class when expanded.

abundance: NA; j_gene: TRBJ2-7; v_gene: TRBV5-1; d_gene: TRBD2; CDR3nt: TGCGCCAGCAGCTTGGATCCTAGCGGGAGCGGTGACGAGCAGTACTTC; CDR3aa: CASSLDPSGSGDEQYF
abundance: NA; j_gene: TRBJ2-2; v_gene: TRBV18; d_gene: TRBD1; CDR3nt: TGTGCCAGCTCACCACGACAGGGGGGGAACACCGGGGAGCTGTTTTTT; CDR3aa: CASSPRQGGNTGELFF
abundance: NA; j_gene: TRBJ1-5; v_gene: TRBV7-9; d_gene: NA; CDR3nt: TGTGCCAGCAGCTTAGGATCAGGGAGGAGCATTAATCAGCCCCAGCATTTT; CDR3aa: CASSLGSGRSINQPQHF
abundance: NA; j_gene: TRBJ2-1; v_gene: TRBV13; d_gene: TRBD2; CDR3nt: TGTGCCAGCAGGACTGCGGGAGGCCCCCGGGATGAGCAGTTCTTC; CDR3aa: CASRTAGGPRDEQFF
abundance: NA; j_gene: TRBJ2-1; v_gene: TRBV3-1/TRBV3-2; d_gene: NA; CDR3nt: TGTGCCAGCAGCCAAGTAGGCAGGGTATTGGCGGATGAGCAGTTCTTC; CDR3aa: CASSQVGRVLADEQFF
abundance: NA; j_gene: TRBJ2-1; v_gene: TRBV24-1; d_gene: TRBD2; CDR3nt: TGTGCCACCAGTGATCGTACTAGCGGGAGTATTGATGAGCAGTTCTTC; CDR3aa: CATSDRTSGSIDEQFF
abundance: NA; j_gene: TRBJ2-7; v_gene: TRBV5-4; d_gene: TRBD2; CDR3nt: TGTGCCAGCTCAAAAGGTGGGAGGGCCGGAATTTACGAGCAGTACTTC; CDR3aa: CASSKGGRAGIYEQYF
abundance: NA; j_gene: TRBJ1-2; v_gene: TRBV7-8; d_gene: NA; CDR3nt: TGTGCCAGCAGCTTAGGTGCCAGGTCCGGCTATGGCTACACCTTC; CDR3aa: CASSLGARSGYGYTF
abundance: NA; j_gene: TRBJ2-3; v_gene: TRBV5-1; d_gene: TRBD2; CDR3nt: TGCGCCAGCAGCCCAATTCTAGCGGGAGTGGCAGATACGCAGTATTTT; CDR3aa: CASSPILAGVADTQYF
abundance: NA; j_gene: TRBJ2-1; v_gene: TRBV2; d_gene: NA; CDR3nt: TGTGCCAGCAGCCCGAAGACTAGTACCCAAAAGGGAGTCAATGAGCAGTTCTTC; CDR3aa: CASSPKTSTQKGVNEQFF
abundance: NA; j_gene: TRBJ1-1; v_gene: TRBV19; d_gene: NA; CDR3nt: TGTGCCAGTAGTATGGGCCACCTTCGAACTGAAGCTTTCTTT; CDR3aa: CASSMGHLRTEAFF
abundance: NA; j_gene: TRBJ2-2; v_gene: TRBV5-1; d_gene: TRBD2; CDR3nt: TGCGCCAGCAGCTTGGAGATAGCGGGACCCGGGGAGCTGTTTTTT; CDR3aa: CASSLEIAGPGELFF
abundance: NA; j_gene: TRBJ1-3; v_gene: TRBV4-1; d_gene: TRBD1; CDR3nt: TGCGCCAGCAGCCAGACAGGGGGTAGCTCTGGAAACACCATATATTTT; CDR3aa: CASSQTGGSSGNTIYF
abundance: NA; j_gene: TRBJ1-3; v_gene: TRBV7-6; d_gene: TRBD1; CDR3nt: TGTGCCAGCAGCTCCCGGGACAGTCGCCAGAGAAAGGGAAACACCATATATTTT; CDR3aa: CASSSRDSRQRKGNTIYF
abundance: NA; j_gene: TRBJ2-4; v_gene: TRBV3-1/TRBV3-2; d_gene: TRBD1; CDR3nt: TGTGCCAGCAGCCAAGACGTGTGGGCAGGGGGCTTTCAGTACTTC; CDR3aa: CASSQDVWAGGFQYF
abundance: NA; j_gene: TRBJ1-2; v_gene: TRBV12-3/TRBV12-4; d_gene: NA; CDR3nt: TGTGCCAGCAGAACAACAGCCGGCGGCTACACCTTC; CDR3aa: CASRTTAGGYTF
abundance: NA; j_gene: TRBJ2-7; v_gene: TRBV6-5; d_gene: TRBD1; CDR3nt: TGTGCCAGCACTCTCTGGGGGACAGGGACCTACGAGCAGTACTTC; CDR3aa: CASTLWGTGTYEQYF
abundance: NA; j_gene: TRBJ2-3; v_gene: TRBV11-2; d_gene: NA; CDR3nt: TGTGCCAGCAGCTTGGTTGACTCCCTCACAGATACGCAGTATTTT; CDR3aa: CASSLVDSLTDTQYF
abundance: once; j_gene: TRBJ1-4; v_gene: TRBV15; d_gene: NA; CDR3nt: TGTGCCACCAGTTCGCTTGGGGGGAATGAAAAACTGTTTTTT; CDR3aa: CATSSLGGNEKLFF
abundance: NA; j_gene: TRBJ1-2; v_gene: TRBV5-1; d_gene: NA; CDR3nt: TGCGCCAGCAGCTTGGAGGGGCAACCTAACTATGGCTACACCTTC; CDR3aa: CASSLEGQPNYGYTF
abundance: NA; j_gene: TRBJ2-1; v_gene: TRBV28; d_gene: NA; CDR3nt: TGTGCCAGCAGTCAGATCCCCCTACGGGGGGCTTCCTCCTACAATGAGCAGTTCTTC; CDR3aa: CASSQIPLRGASSYNEQFF
abundance: NA; j_gene: TRBJ2-1; v_gene: TRBV3-1/TRBV3-2; d_gene: TRBD2; CDR3nt: TGTGCCAGCAGCCAAGCGGGAGGCTCCTACAATGAGCAGTTCTTC; CDR3aa: CASSQAGGSYNEQFF
abundance: NA; j_gene: TRBJ2-2; v_gene: TRBV27; d_gene: TRBD1; CDR3nt: TGTGCCAGCAGTTTAAAGGCCCGGGGACAGGGGCGATACCCAGGCGGCACCGGGGAGCTGTTTTTT; CDR3aa: CASSLKARGQGRYPGGTGELFF
abundance: NA; j_gene: TRBJ1-6; v_gene: TRBV14; d_gene: TRBD1; CDR3nt: TGTGCCAGCAGCCAAGATTCAGGGGGCCCCAATAATTCACCCCTCCACTTT; CDR3aa: CASSQDSGGPNNSPLHF
abundance: NA; j_gene: TRBJ2-7; v_gene: TRBV5-1; d_gene: NA; CDR3nt: TGCGCCAGCAGCTTGACCCTCGGGGTGGGCGACGAGCAGTACTTC; CDR3aa: CASSLTLGVGDEQYF
abundance: NA; j_gene: TRBJ1-1; v_gene: TRBV6-1; d_gene: NA; CDR3nt: TGTGCCAGCAGTGAGCCCTCACGGGGGTCCACTGAAGCTTTCTTT; CDR3aa: CASSEPSRGSTEAFF
abundance: NA; j_gene: TRBJ2-3; v_gene: TRBV5-6; d_gene: TRBD2; CDR3nt: TGTGCCAGCAGCTTGTTGAATAGCGGGTTTAGCACAGATACGCAGTATTTT; CDR3aa: CASSLLNSGFSTDTQYF
abundance: once; j_gene: TRBJ2-5; v_gene: TRBV2; d_gene: NA; CDR3nt: TGTGCCAGCAGTTCTAGTGTGACCCAGTACTTC; CDR3aa: CASSSSVTQYF
abundance: NA; j_gene: TRBJ1-1; v_gene: TRBV2; d_gene: TRBD1; CDR3nt: TGTGCCAGCAGTGTAAAGGGGGCGGGCACTGAAGCTTTCTTT; CDR3aa: CASSVKGAGTEAFF
abundance: NA; j_gene: TRBJ1-5; v_gene: TRBV5-1; d_gene: TRBD1; CDR3nt: TGCGCCAGCAGCTTGACAGGGGGATATCAGCCCCAGCATTTT; CDR3aa: CASSLTGGYQPQHF
abundance: few; j_gene: TRBJ2-3; v_gene: TRBV25-1; d_gene: TRBD2; CDR3nt: TGTGCCAGCAAAGTAGCGGGAGGGATCAGGGATACGCAGTATTTT; CDR3aa: CASKVAGGIRDTQYF
abundance: NA; j_gene: TRBJ2-3; v_gene: TRBV29-1; d_gene: TRBD2; CDR3nt: TGCAGCGTTCTGACTAGCGGGAGCACAGATACGCAGTATTTT; CDR3aa: CSVLTSGSTDTQYF
abundance: NA; j_gene: TRBJ2-1; v_gene: TRBV27; d_gene: NA; CDR3nt: TGTGCCAGCAGTTGGGACGGGAGCTCCTACAATGAGCAGTTCTTC; CDR3aa: CASSWDGSSYNEQFF
abundance: NA; j_gene: TRBJ1-2; v_gene: TRBV5-1; d_gene: TRBD1; CDR3nt: TGCGCCAGCAGCCCGGGACAGGATAACTATGGCTACACCTTC; CDR3aa: CASSPGQDNYGYTF
abundance: NA; j_gene: TRBJ1-1; v_gene: TRBV5-1; d_gene: NA; CDR3nt: TGCGCCAGCAGCTTGCCACAGGGAAACACTGAAGCTTTCTTT; CDR3aa: CASSLPQGNTEAFF
abundance: NA; j_gene: TRBJ2-3; v_gene: TRBV7-7; d_gene: NA; CDR3nt: TGTGCTAGCAGCCCCAGACAGGATTTAACAGATACGCAGTATTTT; CDR3aa: CASSPRQDLTDTQYF
abundance: NA; j_gene: TRBJ1-2; v_gene: TRBV7-2; d_gene: TRBD1; CDR3nt: TGTGCCAGCAGCTTAGCGCAGGGGGTAGGCTATGGCTACACCTTC; CDR3aa: CASSLAQGVGYGYTF
abundance: NA; j_gene: TRBJ2-1; v_gene: TRBV7-6; d_gene: NA; CDR3nt: TGTGCCAGCAGCTTCAGGGTTCCCTACAATGAGCAGTTCTTC; CDR3aa: CASSFRVPYNEQFF
abundance: NA; j_gene: TRBJ2-3; v_gene: TRBV7-9; d_gene: NA; CDR3nt: TGTGCCAGCAGCTTAAGGGGTCCGGGGGCAGATACGCAGTATTTT; CDR3aa: CASSLRGPGADTQYF
abundance: NA; j_gene: TRBJ2-7; v_gene: TRBV5-1; d_gene: NA; CDR3nt: TGCGCCAGCAGCTTGCGGGACTTGTTATCCTACGAGCAGTACTTC; CDR3aa: CASSLRDLLSYEQYF
abundance: few; j_gene: TRBJ1-2; v_gene: TRBV20-1; d_gene: NA; CDR3nt: TGCAGTGCTATAACTAACTATGGCTACACCTTC; CDR3aa: CSAITNYGYTF
abundance: NA; j_gene: TRBJ2-1; v_gene: TRBV5-4; d_gene: TRBD2; CDR3nt: TGTGCCAGCAGCCCGGAGGGACTAGCGGAATACAATGAGCAGTTCTTC; CDR3aa: CASSPEGLAEYNEQFF
abundance: NA; j_gene: TRBJ2-7; v_gene: TRBV7-2; d_gene: TRBD1; CDR3nt: TGTGCCAGCAGCTCCCCCCGACAGGGACGAACCTACGAGCAGTACTTC; CDR3aa: CASSSPRQGRTYEQYF